This entry features one T cell receptor beta chain sequence. Authors' processing steps: The authors estimated nucleated cell counts from reference gene primer amplification. Repertoires were generated with immunoSEQ multiplex PCR, while TCRdb's copy carries only in-frame clones and drops some. V, J and clone size reflect that table, while D and trimming were determined from the DNA. The table includes a few hundred thousand clones, 87% detected once. CDR3 length equals 16 residues. CDR1 and CDR2 (germline): MNHEY, SVGEGT. Trimming took off 1 base at V and 6 bases at J, with 15 bases between the two ends. This specimen comes from a study of blood T cell repertoires in COVID-19. Overall study context: T cells, B-cell-depleted T cells, or PBMCs supplied cDNA or gDNA.

Participants' reported clinical history set cohort assignment. For recovered donors of Cohort 3, there were two negative PCRs, clearance, or symptom resolution. Sequences were obtained from PBMCs or T cells enriched from blood (not recorded which). The chain links TRBV6-2 or TRBV6-3 to TRBJ2-2; tentatively, D is TRBD2 (6 bases). The sequence was collected from a woman aged 30 to 39 who had recovered from COVID-19. CDR3 sequence (DNA): TGTGCCAGCAGTTACTTTCGAGTCGGGGGTCCCGGGGAGCTGTTTTTT. Protein product: CASSYFRVGGPGELFF.